Listed here are 18 T cell receptor beta chains from one sample, sequenced in a study of CXCR3-negative and CXCR3-positive naive CD8 T cells. All TRB cDNA libraries came from 5' RACE performed with UMI labels. TCRdb reanalyzed the 5' RACE reads, giving one entry per CDR3 protein sequence and no DNA. This listing includes 100,000 to 150,000 distinct CDR3 sequences. The sequenced material came from naive CXCR3- CD8+ T cells from blood. Subset of the sample: CD45RO-CCR7+CD27+CD95- naive CD8+ T cells lacking CXCR3 (TNR3-). Source of these receptors: a human donor in good health. Some clones in this sample may be carry-over from other donors' samples.

This chain joins TRBV7-6 and TRBJ1-5; the D call of TRBD1 rests on TCRdb alone, since no DNA is present to check it. The CDR3 length is 17 residues. Germline V CDR1 and CDR2: SGHVS, FNYEAQ. The CDR3 protein is CASSLLSGTGGNQPQHF.

The rearrangement joins TRBV18 to TRBJ1-1; TCRdb's D call of TRBD1 is untestable without DNA. CDR1 is KGHSH and CDR2 is LQKENI in the germline V gene. The CDR3 is 13 residues long. CDR3 residues: CASSPRVNTEAFF. The complete variable domain, with remaining parts taken from reference TRBV18 and TRBJ1-1, reads NAGVMQNPRHLVRRRGQEARLRCSPMKGHSHVYWYRQLPEEGLKFMVYLQKENIIDESGMPKERFSAEFPKEGPSILRIQQVVRGDSAAYFCASSPRVNTEAFFGQGTRLTVV.

The rearrangement joins TRBV6-2 or TRBV6-3 to TRBJ2-1; lacking DNA, the TRBD1 call made by TCRdb goes unchecked. The CDR3 sequence is 16 residues long. CDR1 is MNHEY, CDR2 SVGEGT, per germline. This chain's CDR3 is CASSYSMGGSYNEQFF.

This chain joins TRBV5-1 and TRBJ2-2; no DNA is available, so the TRBD1 call from TCRdb remains unchecked. CDR1 is SGHRS, CDR2 YFSETQ, per germline. The CDR3 runs 17 residues. CDR3 protein: CASSWFGTGVNTGELFF.

V usage is TRBV11-2 and J usage is TRBJ2-3. The CDR3 extends over 15 amino acids. CDR1 and CDR2 (germline): SGHAT, FQNNGV. The CDR3 reads CASSFLSRSTDTQYF.

The rearrangement links TRBV6-6 to TRBJ1-3; no DNA is available, so the TRBD1 call from TCRdb remains unchecked. The CDR3 contains 13 residues. Germline values: CDR1 MNHNY, CDR2 SVGAGI (reference sequence). The CDR3 here is CASSEVGADTIYF.

This chain connects TRBV19 to TRBJ2-7; TCRdb's D call, TRBD2, is unchecked because there is no DNA. CDR1 LNHDA and CDR2 SQIVND come from the germline V gene (reference sequence). The CDR3 has 15 amino acids. The CDR3 spells CATGPTSGGPHEQYF.

The V gene is TRBV20-1, the J gene TRBJ2-3. The CDR3 is 14 amino acids. Germline V lookup: CDR1 DFQATT, CDR2 SNEGSKA (reference sequence). The CDR3 sequence: CSALTGASTDTQYF.

This chain connects TRBV20-1 to TRBJ2-5. The CDR3 totals 15 residues. Looked up from germline, CDR1 is DFQATT and CDR2 is SNEGSKA (reference sequence). CDR3 region: CSARVSWSSQETQYF.

Here the CDR3 reads CSVELYTEAFF. The chain recombines TRBV29-1 with TRBJ1-1. Germline CDR1 reads SQVTM; CDR2 reads ANQGSEA. The CDR3 is 11 amino acids.

The CDR3 spells CASSYTGLSYEQYF. V usage is TRBV6-2 or TRBV6-3 and J usage is TRBJ2-7; TCRdb gives TRBD1 as the D gene, but with no DNA this cannot be confirmed. The CDR3 length is 14 residues. CDR1 and CDR2 from the germline V gene are MNHEY and SVGEGT.

This chain joins TRBV20-1 and TRBJ2-1; the TRBD2 assignment by TCRdb is unverifiable without DNA. The germline V gene encodes CDR1 DFQATT and CDR2 SNEGSKA (reference sequence). This CDR3 spans 15 amino acids. CDR3 in amino acids: CSARPRIAGASEQFF.

The rearrangement uses TRBV7-9 and TRBJ2-5; the D call from TCRdb, TRBD1, cannot be confirmed without DNA. The CDR3 runs to 16 residues. Germline CDR1 is SEHNR and CDR2 is FQNEAQ (reference sequence). CDR3 amino acids: CASSLIGTGEYETQYF.

The chain has TRBV29-1 and TRBJ1-1; as DNA is missing, the TRBD1 call by TCRdb cannot be tested. Germline CDR1 reads SQVTM; CDR2 reads ANQGSEA. The CDR3 covers 14 residues. The CDR3 protein is CSVAPPGRGFEAFF.

This chain joins TRBV16 and TRBJ2-7; TCRdb proposes TRBD2, but this gene call is untestable without DNA. This CDR3 region has 15 residues. The germline CDR1 and CDR2 sequences are KGHSY and FQNENV. CDR3 in amino acids: CASSQRGEHSYEQYF.

The chain recombines TRBV25-1 with TRBJ1-2. Germline CDR1 and CDR2: MGHDK and SYGVNS. The CDR3 runs to 11 residues. This CDR3 is CASSESQGYTF.

The J gene is TRBJ2-1, the V gene TRBV12-3 or TRBV12-4; with no DNA, the TCRdb D assignment of TRBD2 cannot be verified. The CDR3 spans 13 residues. The CDR3 protein is CASSFAGPSEQFF.

This chain joins TRBV7-9 and TRBJ2-3. CDR1 and CDR2 (germline): SEHNR, FQNEAQ (reference sequence). The CDR3 extends over 13 amino acids. The chain's CDR3 is CASPDGSTDTQYF.